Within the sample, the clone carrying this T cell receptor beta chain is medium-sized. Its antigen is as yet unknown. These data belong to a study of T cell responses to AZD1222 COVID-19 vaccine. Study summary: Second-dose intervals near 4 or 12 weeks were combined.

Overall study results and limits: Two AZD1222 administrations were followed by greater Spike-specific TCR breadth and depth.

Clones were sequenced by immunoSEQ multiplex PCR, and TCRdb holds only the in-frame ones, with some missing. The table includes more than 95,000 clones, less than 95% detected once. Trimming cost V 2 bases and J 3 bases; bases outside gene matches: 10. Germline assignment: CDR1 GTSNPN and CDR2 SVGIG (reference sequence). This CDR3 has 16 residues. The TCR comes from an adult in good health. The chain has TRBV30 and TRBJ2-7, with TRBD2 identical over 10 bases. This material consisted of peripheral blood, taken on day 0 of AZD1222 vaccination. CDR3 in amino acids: CAWSNESEREGYEQYF. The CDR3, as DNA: TGTGCCTGGAGTAATGAAAGTGAGCGGGAGGGCTACGAGCAGTACTTC. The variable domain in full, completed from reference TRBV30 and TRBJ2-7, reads SQTIHQWPATLVQPVGSPLSLECTVEGTSNPNLYWYRQAAGRGLQLLFYSVGIGQISSEVPQNLSASRPQDRQFILSSKKLLLSDSGFYLCAWSNESEREGYEQYFGPGTRLTVT.